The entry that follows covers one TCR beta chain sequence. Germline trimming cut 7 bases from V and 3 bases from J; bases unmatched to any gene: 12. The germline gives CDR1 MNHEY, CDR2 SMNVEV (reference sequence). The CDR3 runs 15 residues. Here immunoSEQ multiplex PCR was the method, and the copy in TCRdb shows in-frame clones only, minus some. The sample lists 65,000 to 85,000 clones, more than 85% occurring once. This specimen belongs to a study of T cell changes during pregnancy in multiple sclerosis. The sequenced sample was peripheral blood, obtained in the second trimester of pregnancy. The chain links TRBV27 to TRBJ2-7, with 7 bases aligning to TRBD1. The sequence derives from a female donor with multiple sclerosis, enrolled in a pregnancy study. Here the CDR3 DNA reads TGTGCCAGCAATTACCGGGACAGTTCTATCTACGAGCAGTACTTC. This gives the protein CASNYRDSSIYEQYF.